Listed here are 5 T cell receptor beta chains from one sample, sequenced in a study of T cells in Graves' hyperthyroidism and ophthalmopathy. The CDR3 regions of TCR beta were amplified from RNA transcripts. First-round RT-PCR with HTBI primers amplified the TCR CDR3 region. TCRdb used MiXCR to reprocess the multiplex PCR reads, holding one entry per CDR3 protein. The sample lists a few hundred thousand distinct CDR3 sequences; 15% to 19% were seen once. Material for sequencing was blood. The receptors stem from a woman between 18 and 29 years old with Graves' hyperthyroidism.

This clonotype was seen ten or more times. For the CDR3, the DNA is TGTGCCAGCAGTTACGCCCGCACAGGGGGCCAAGAGACCCAGTACTTC. Translated, it gives CASSYARTGGQETQYF. This rearrangement joins TRBV6-2 or TRBV6-3 to TRBJ2-5; 8 nucleotides agree with TRBD1. J lost 1 base, V lost 2 bases, and 6 bases had no gene match. The CDR3 length is 16 residues. The germline CDR1 and CDR2 sequences are MNHEY and SVGEGT.

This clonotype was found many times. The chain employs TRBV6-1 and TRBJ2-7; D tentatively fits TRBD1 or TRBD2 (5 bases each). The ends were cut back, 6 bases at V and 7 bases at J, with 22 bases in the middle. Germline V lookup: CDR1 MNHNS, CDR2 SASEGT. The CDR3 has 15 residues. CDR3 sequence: CASSDPGPAPREQYF. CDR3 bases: TGTGCCAGCAGCGACCCGGGACCAGCTCCCCGGGAGCAGTACTTC.

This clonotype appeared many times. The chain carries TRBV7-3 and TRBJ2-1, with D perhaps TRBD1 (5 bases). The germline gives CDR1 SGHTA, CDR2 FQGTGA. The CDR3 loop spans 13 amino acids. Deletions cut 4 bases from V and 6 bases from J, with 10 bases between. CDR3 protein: CASSSSRGNEQFF. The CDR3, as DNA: TGTGCCAGCAGCTCCTCAAGGGGCAATGAGCAGTTCTTC. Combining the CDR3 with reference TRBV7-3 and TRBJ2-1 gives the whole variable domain GAGVSQTPSNKVTEKGKYVELRCDPISGHTALYWYRQSLGQGPEFLIYFQGTGAADDSGLPNDRFFAVRPEGSVSTLKIQRTERGDSAVYLCASSSSRGNEQFFGPGTRLTVL.

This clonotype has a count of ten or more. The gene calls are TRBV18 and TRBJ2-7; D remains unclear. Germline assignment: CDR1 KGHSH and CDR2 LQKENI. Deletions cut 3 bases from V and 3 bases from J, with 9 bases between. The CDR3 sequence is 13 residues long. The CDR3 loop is CASSPGPYYEQYF. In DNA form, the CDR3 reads TGTGCCAGCTCACCCGGACCATACTACGAGCAGTACTTC.

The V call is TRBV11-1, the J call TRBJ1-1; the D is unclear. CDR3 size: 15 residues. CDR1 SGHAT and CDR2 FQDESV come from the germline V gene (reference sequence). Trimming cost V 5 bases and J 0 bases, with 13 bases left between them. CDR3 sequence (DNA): TGTGCCAGCAGCACAAGGACTGGGGTGAACACTGAAGCTTTCTTT. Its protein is CASSTRTGVNTEAFF.